The T cell receptor beta chain described here comes from a study of identical twins. V was pared by 4 bases and J by 1 base, with 6 bases of the junction left unmatched. The length of the CDR3 is 17 residues. Germline assignment: CDR1 ENHRY and CDR2 SYGVKD. TCRdb fed the 5' RACE reads into MiXCR, producing one record per CDR3 protein. The data show around 280,000 distinct CDR3 sequences, under 9.5% seen once. Donors were all healthy Caucasians. Of note for this clonotype: Its antigen remains unidentified.

Findings and limits, study-wide: Not following the same donors, the study drew its conclusions from cross-sectional statistical analysis. Cord blood's abundant beta clonotypes had fewer insertions, unlike memory repertoires. Within monozygotic twins, out-of-frame TCR alpha sharing was underestimated by the models.

This sample was also put to use in a study of yellow fever vaccine responses in identical twins.

The TCR comes from a woman between 18 and 29 years old in good health. Sequencing input: memory (CD45RO+) T cells sorted from blood. The chain is built from TRBV10-3 and TRBJ2-6, with TRBD1 identical over 8 bases. CDR3 coding DNA: TGTGCCATCAGTGTGGACAGGGCGAGGTCTGGGGCCAACGTCCTGACTTTC. Translation gives CAISVDRARSGANVLTF.